This TCR beta chain originates from a study of regulatory T cells in long-lasting Graves disease. Study results and limitations: Persistent disease was characterized by preferential usage of TRBV28, TRBJ1-2 and TRBJ2-5.

V dropped 5 bases and J dropped 7 bases, with 24 bases sitting between them. Germline values: CDR1 MDHEN, CDR2 SYDVKM. The CDR3 contains 17 residues. Arm-PCR with iRepertoire HTBI primers amplified the CDR3 regions for these TCR beta libraries. MiXCR, run by TCRdb on the multiplex PCR reads, gives a single entry per CDR3 protein. The data contain some 560,000 distinct CDR3 sequences, about 16% of them singletons. Many counts were recorded for this clonotype. Its antigen is unidentified. Sample time point: newly diagnosed GD, antithyroid drugs for less than 3 months. From PBMCs, RNA was extracted and then used to make the TCR library. All patients originated from an endocrinology department located in Xi'an, China. These sequences were also reported in another study, on T cells in Graves' hyperthyroidism and ophthalmopathy. This second report adds: The TCR CDR3 first-round RT-PCR relied on the HTBI primer set.

The J gene is TRBJ1-5, the V gene TRBV28; tentative D call: TRBD1 (5 bases). Specimen: peripheral blood mononuclear cells (PBMCs), collected at new diagnosis, from a patient treated with antithyroid drugs. The source of this sequence is a woman aged 40 to 65 with Graves disease. The CDR3 reads CASSPRGGRLLYQPQHF. The DNA of the CDR3 is TGTGCCAGCAGTCCTCGTGGGGGTCGACTCTTGTACCAGCCCCAGCATTTT.